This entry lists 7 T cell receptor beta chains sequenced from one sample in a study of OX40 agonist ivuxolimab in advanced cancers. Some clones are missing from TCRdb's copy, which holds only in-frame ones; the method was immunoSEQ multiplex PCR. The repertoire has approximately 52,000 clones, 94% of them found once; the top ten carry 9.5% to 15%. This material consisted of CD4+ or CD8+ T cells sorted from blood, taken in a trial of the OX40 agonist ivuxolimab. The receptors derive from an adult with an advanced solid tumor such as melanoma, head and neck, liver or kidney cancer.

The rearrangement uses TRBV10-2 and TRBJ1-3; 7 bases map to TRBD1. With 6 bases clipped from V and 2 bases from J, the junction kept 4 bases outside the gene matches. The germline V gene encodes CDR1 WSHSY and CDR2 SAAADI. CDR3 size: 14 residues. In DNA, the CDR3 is TGCGCCAGCAGGACAGGGTCGACTGGAAACACCATATATTTT. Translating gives CASRTGSTGNTIYF.

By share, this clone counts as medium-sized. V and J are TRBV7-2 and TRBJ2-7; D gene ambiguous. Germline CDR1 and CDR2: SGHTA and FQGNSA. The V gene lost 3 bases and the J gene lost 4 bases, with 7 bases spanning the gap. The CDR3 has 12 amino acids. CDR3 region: CASSFQGYEQYF. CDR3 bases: TGTGCCAGCAGCTTCCAAGGATACGAGCAGTACTTC. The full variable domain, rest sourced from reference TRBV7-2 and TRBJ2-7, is GAGVSQSPSNKVTEKGKDVELRCDPISGHTALYWYRQSLGQGLEFLIYFQGNSAPDKSGLPSDRFSAERTGGSVSTLTIQRTQQEDSAVYLCASSFQGYEQYFGPGTRLTVT.

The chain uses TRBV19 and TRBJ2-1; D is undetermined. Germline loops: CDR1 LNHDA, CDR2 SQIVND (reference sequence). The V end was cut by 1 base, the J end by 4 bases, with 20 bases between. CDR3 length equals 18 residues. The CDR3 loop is CASSIVSRAVAGYNEQFF. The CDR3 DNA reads TGTGCCAGTAGTATAGTCTCTCGGGCTGTGGCCGGGTACAATGAGCAGTTCTTC.

Here the CDR3 reads CASSESGINQPQHF. For the CDR3, the DNA is TGTGCCAGCAGTGAAAGCGGAATAAATCAGCCCCAGCATTTT. The gene calls are TRBV25-1 and TRBJ1-5; D gene uncertain. This CDR3 has 14 amino acids. CDR1 is MGHDK and CDR2 is SYGVNS in the germline V gene. V dropped 2 bases and J dropped 4 bases, with 9 bases sitting between them.

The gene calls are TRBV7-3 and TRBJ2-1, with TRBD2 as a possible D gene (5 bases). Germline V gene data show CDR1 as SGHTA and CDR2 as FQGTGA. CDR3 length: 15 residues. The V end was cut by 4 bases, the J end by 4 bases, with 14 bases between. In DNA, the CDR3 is TGTGCCAGCAGCTACGACTATACCCCTTACAATGAGCAGTTCTTC. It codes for CASSYDYTPYNEQFF. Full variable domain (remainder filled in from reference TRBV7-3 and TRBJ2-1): GAGVSQTPSNKVTEKGKYVELRCDPISGHTALYWYRQSLGQGPEFLIYFQGTGAADDSGLPNDRFFAVRPEGSVSTLKIQRTERGDSAVYLCASSYDYTPYNEQFFGPGTRLTVL.

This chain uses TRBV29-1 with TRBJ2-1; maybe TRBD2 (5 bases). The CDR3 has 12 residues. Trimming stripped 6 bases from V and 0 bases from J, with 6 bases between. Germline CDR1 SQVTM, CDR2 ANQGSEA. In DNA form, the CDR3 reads TGCAGCGTGGGGAGCTCCTACAATGAGCAGTTCTTC. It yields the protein CSVGSSYNEQFF.

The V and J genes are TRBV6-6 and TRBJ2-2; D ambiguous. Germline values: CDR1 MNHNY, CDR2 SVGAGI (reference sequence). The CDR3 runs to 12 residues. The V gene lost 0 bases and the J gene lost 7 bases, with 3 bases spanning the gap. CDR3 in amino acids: CASSYSYGELFF. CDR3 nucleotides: TGTGCCAGCAGTTACTCATACGGGGAGCTGTTTTTT.